The next 8 T cell receptor beta chains were all read from a single sample in a study of blood T cell repertoires in COVID-19. Sequencing was performed with immunoSEQ multiplex PCR; in TCRdb, only in-frame clones are kept and a portion is missing. Of around 300,000 clones detected, around 90% appear once; the ten largest clones hold approximately 2%. The sample taken for sequencing was peripheral blood. Receptors were obtained from a man younger than 35 with active or convalescent COVID-19.

The chain has TRBV7-2 and TRBJ2-3; TRBD1 is a possible D gene (6 bases). Germline lookup yields CDR1 SGHTA and CDR2 FQGNSA. The CDR3 extends over 15 amino acids. Trimming left V 5 bases short and J 0 bases short, with 12 bases between. In DNA, the CDR3 is TGTGCCAGCAGCCCGGGACATCGGAGCACAGATACGCAGTATTTT. Translating it yields CASSPGHRSTDTQYF.

The rearrangement uses TRBV9 and TRBJ2-5; 7 nucleotides agree with TRBD2. This CDR3 has 18 residues. Trimming took 0 bases from V and 2 from J; bases not matched to a gene: 13. Germline V gene sequence: CDR1 SGDLS, CDR2 YYNGEE. CDR3 amino acids: CASSVATSGGGSQETQYF. The CDR3 DNA follows: TGTGCCAGCAGCGTAGCTACCAGTGGCGGGGGAAGTCAAGAGACCCAGTACTTC.

The CDR3 region has the DNA TGCGCCAGCAGCTTGGGGACAGGGGGTGGTTCACCCCTCCACTTT. It translates to CASSLGTGGGSPLHF. The J gene is TRBJ1-6, the V gene TRBV5-1, with 10 bases identical to TRBD1. The CDR3 length is 15 residues. CDR1 and CDR2 from the germline V gene are SGHRS and YFSETQ. With V trimmed by 0 bases and J by 9 bases, 3 bases remained unmatched. The complete variable domain, with remaining parts taken from reference TRBV5-1 and TRBJ1-6, reads KAGVTQTPRYLIKTRGQQVTLSCSPISGHRSVSWYQQTPGQGLQFLFEYFSETQRNKGNFPGRFSGRQFSNSRSEMNVSTLELGDSALYLCASSLGTGGGSPLHFGNGTRLTVT.

CDR3 DNA sequence: TGTGCCAGCAGCCGCTCCGCGTACGAGCAGTACTTC. Translating it yields CASSRSAYEQYF. The V and J genes are TRBV5-6 and TRBJ2-7; D uncertain. The V gene lost 4 bases and the J gene lost 4 bases, with 9 bases spanning the gap. The CDR3 spans 12 residues. Germline CDR1 reads SGHDT; CDR2 reads YYEEEE. The entire variable domain, with the rest obtained from reference TRBV5-6 and TRBJ2-7, is as follows: DAGVTQSPTHLIKTRGQQVTLRCSPKSGHDTVSWYQQALGQGPQFIFQYYEEEERQRGNFPDRFSGHQFPNYSSELNVNALLLGDSALYLCASSRSAYEQYFGPGTRLTVT.

The rearrangement uses TRBV5-1 and TRBJ2-1; TRBD2 agrees at 9 bases. CDR3 length: 14 amino acids. V shed 4 bases, J shed 4 bases, and the junction held 3 bases outside the gene matches. The V gene's germline CDR1 is SGHRS and CDR2 YFSETQ. CDR3 sequence: CASSAGLAYNEQFF. The DNA of the CDR3 is TGCGCCAGCAGCGCGGGACTAGCTTACAATGAGCAGTTCTTC.

The V call is TRBV3-1 (or the pseudogene TRBV3-2), the J call TRBJ2-1; D is possibly TRBD1 (5 bases). V gave up 6 bases and J gave up 0 bases, with 15 bases separating them. The CDR3 extends over 16 amino acids. The V gene's germline CDR1 is LGHDT and CDR2 YNNKEL (reference sequence). This CDR3 is CASSPMTAPSYNEQFF. The DNA of the CDR3 is TGTGCCAGCAGTCCTATGACAGCTCCCTCCTACAATGAGCAGTTCTTC.

This sequence joins TRBV6-1 and TRBJ1-4; D is undetermined. CDR1 is MNHNS and CDR2 is SASEGT in the germline V gene. V lost 2 bases, J lost 3 bases, and 7 bases lay in between. The CDR3 is 14 residues long. CDR3: CASSEWRANEKLFF. Written as DNA, the CDR3 is TGTGCCAGCAGTGAATGGAGGGCTAATGAAAAACTGTTTTTT.

V is TRBV5-6 and J is TRBJ2-1; 10 bases fit TRBD2. The trim removed 0 bases at V and 2 bases at J, leaving 2 bases unmatched. CDR1 SGHDT and CDR2 YYEEEE come from the germline V gene. This CDR3 region has 16 residues. For the CDR3, the DNA is TGTGCCAGCAGCTTGGTTAGCGGGAGGACCTACAATGAGCAGTTCTTC. This encodes CASSLVSGRTYNEQFF.